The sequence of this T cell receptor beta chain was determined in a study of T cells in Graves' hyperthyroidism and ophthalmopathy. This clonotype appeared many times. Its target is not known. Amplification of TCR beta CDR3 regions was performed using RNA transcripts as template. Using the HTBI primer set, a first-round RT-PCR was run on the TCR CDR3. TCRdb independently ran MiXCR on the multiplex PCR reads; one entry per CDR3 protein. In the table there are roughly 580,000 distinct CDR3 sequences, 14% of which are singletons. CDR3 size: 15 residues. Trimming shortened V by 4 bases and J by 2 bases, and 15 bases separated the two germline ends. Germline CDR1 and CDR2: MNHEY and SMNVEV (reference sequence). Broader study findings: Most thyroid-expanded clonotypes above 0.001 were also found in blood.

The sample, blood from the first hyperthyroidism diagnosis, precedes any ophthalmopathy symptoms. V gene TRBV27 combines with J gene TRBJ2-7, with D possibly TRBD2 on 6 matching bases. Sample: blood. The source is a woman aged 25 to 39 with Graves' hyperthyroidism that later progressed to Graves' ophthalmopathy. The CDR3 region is CASSSPGGTTYEQYF. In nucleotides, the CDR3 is TGTGCCAGCAGTTCCCCCGGGGGAACGACCTACGAGCAGTACTTC.